This TCR beta chain was sequenced during a study of blood T cell repertoires in COVID-19 (dated by TCRdb to about 2020). Study-wide context: Samples from collaborators originated in the United States, Italy and Spain and spanned both the acute and convalescent phases of COVID-19. Where available, HLA class I and class II types were taken from metadata supplied by the sample provider and were not determined by assay-based typing. Deeply sampled blood TCRbeta repertoires from subjects exposed to, actively infected with, or recovered from COVID-19 were included in the dataset. The sample metadata nearly always contained a de-identified subject ID, COVID-19 status, age in years and sex. Samples were obtained from the ongoing ImmuneRACE study (first 160 participants) and from over 1,000 subjects provided by 6 global collaborators. The repertoires were released in a freely available public database intended as a resource for research on the immune response to SARS-CoV-2. The prospective study material was composed of cDNA or gDNA derived from T cells, B-cell-depleted T cells, or PBMCs. Study-wide conclusions, independent of this receptor: How much clinical and demographic metadata was included differed by source and by participant, and the metadata was provided uncurated.

TCRbeta CDR3 regions were amplified from genomic DNA using the immunoSEQ Assay, a bias-controlled multiplex PCR. Processing in the source paper ran as follows. Within the assay, amplification of reference gene primers was used to estimate how many nucleated cells each sample contained. Sequence reads were collapsed and filtered to measure the absolute abundance of every unique TCRbeta CDR3 rearrangement. For each sample, productive Simpson clonality was calculated as the square root of Simpson's diversity index over productive rearrangements. Imported from immuneACCESS, the table was reduced by TCRdb to in-frame sequences with V and J called. These copies leave out some clones; in studies compared against another copy, an unresolved V gene accounts for under half, and the cause of the remainder is not known. The V and J calls and clone size were taken over from that table, and D and trimming were inferred from the DNA. This sample is represented by 150,000 to 160,000 clones; 80% of them were singletons. Jointly, the top ten make up around 0.62% of the sample.

V sheds 4 bases and J sheds 7 bases, leaving 20 bases between their ends. From the cysteine through the phenylalanine, the CDR3 covers 15 amino acids. The read is trimmed to its CDR3 DNA, 45 bases read in frame from base 1. Via the germline V gene, CDR1 is SGHRS and CDR2 YFSETQ. Whole blood was collected in K2EDTA tubes by collaborating institutions according to the institutions' own protocols. For TCRbeta analysis, collaborators shipped samples as frozen whole blood, isolated PBMCs, or DNA extracted from either of those sample types. Concerning this clone itself: It lacks a known antigen. No much larger clonotype is one base removed from it; base qualities were not supplied.

Sequenced input: peripheral blood. The sequence links TRBV5-1 to TRBJ1-2; no D gene is confidently identified. This sequence was found in a man in his sixties with acute or convalescent COVID-19. This receptor carries the CDR3 CASSPGTVPNLGYTF. The sequenced DNA is TGCGCCAGCAGCCCAGGCACGGTACCTAATCTTGGCTACACCTTC. With all but the CDR3 taken from the reference TRBV5-1 and TRBJ1-2 genes, the full variable domain is: KAGVTQTPRYLIKTRGQQVTLSCSPISGHRSVSWYQQTPGQGLQFLFEYFSETQRNKGNFPGRFSGRQFSNSRSEMNVSTLELGDSALYLCASSPGTVPNLGYTFGSGTRLTVV.